Below are 5 T cell receptor beta chains sequenced from a single sample in a study of T cell repertoires in cytomegalovirus infection. TCRdb reanalysed the reads using MiXCR and keeps one entry per CDR3 protein. Counted here are around 170,000 distinct CDR3 sequences, under 15% occurring once; the ten biggest clones make up over 20%. Sequencing used PBMCs. These TCRs come from a human donor in good health (CMV status not recorded). Some clones in this sample may be carry-over from other donors' samples.

This clonotype was counted at least ten times. CDR3 residues: CASSSPRNRGAYEQYF. In nucleotides, the CDR3 is TGTGCCAGCAGCTCCCCCCGGAACAGGGGGGCCTACGAGCAGTACTTC. The rearrangement links TRBV11-2 to TRBJ2-7; 8 nucleotides match TRBD1. CDR1 is SGHAT, CDR2 FQNNGV, per germline. The CDR3 is 16 residues long. V was pared by 4 bases and J by 2 bases, with 10 bases of the junction left unmatched.

Many counts were recorded for this clonotype. The chain joins TRBV7-2 to TRBJ2-1; 8 nucleotides line up with TRBD2. CDR1 SGHTA and CDR2 FQGNSA come from the germline V gene. Germline trimming cut 4 bases from V and 9 bases from J; bases unmatched to any gene: 8. CDR3 size: 14 residues. The CDR3 DNA sequence: TGTGCCAGCAGCTACGCGGGACTAGGCTTTGAGCAGTTCTTC. It yields the protein CASSYAGLGFEQFF.

This clonotype was seen at least ten times. The chain employs TRBV4-1 and TRBJ1-2, with 7 bases that match TRBD1. The J segment lost 6 bases and the V segment lost 4 bases, leaving 14 bases of the junction unmatched. Germline assignment: CDR1 MGHRA and CDR2 YSYEKL. The CDR3 is 16 amino acids. The CDR3 reads CASSLIITGEAHGYTF. CDR3 nucleotide sequence: TGCGCCAGCAGCCTAATTATCACAGGGGAAGCCCATGGCTACACCTTC.

The sample holds many counts of this clonotype. This chain joins TRBV7-2 and TRBJ2-7, with TRBD1 as a possible D gene (5 bases). Germline V gene lookup returns CDR1 SGHTA and CDR2 FQGNSA. V was trimmed by 5 bases and J by 6 bases, leaving 14 bases between them. This CDR3 is built from 13 residues. The CDR3 reads CASSPRTRGEQYF. The CDR3 nucleotides read TGTGCCAGCAGCCCACGTACAAGGGGCGAGCAGTACTTC.

The genes are TRBV11-2 and TRBJ2-3; D is tentatively TRBD1 or TRBD2 (7 bases each). Germline V gene sequence: CDR1 SGHAT, CDR2 FQNNGV. V lost 0 bases and J 1 base, leaving 14 bases between the germline ends. The CDR3 contains 17 residues. The CDR3 DNA reads TGTGCCAGCAGCTTAGATAGCAGGGGGGGACGCACAGATACGCAGTATTTT. It encodes CASSLDSRGGRTDTQYF.